This T cell receptor (beta chain) originates from a study of blood T cells in healthy people across ages. Study overall: Through template switching, about one barcoded beta molecule was captured per two T cells, as measured in model experiments.

Study-level points and caveats: With naive T cell percentage, TCR beta diversity showed a strong correlation.

Collection of 8.5 to 10 milliliters of peripheral blood was performed for each donor. A minimum of 5 micrograms of total RNA was extracted per sample. On this clonotype: Its target is not known.

Together with a sample-barcoded 5' primer, a J-beta primer mix was included in a second PCR lasting roughly 7 to 11 cycles. TCRdb independently ran MiXCR on the 5' RACE reads; one entry per CDR3 protein. Found here are some 1.5 million distinct CDR3 sequences, roughly 43% of them singletons; the top ten hold over 3.5%. This TCR was sampled from a woman younger than 35 in good health. Sequences were obtained from blood.

CDR3 sequence reads: CASSFIGQGKLRGYTF. CDR3 in DNA: TGTGCCAGTAGCTTTATTGGGCAGGGGAAGCTCCGCGGCTACACCTTC. This rearrangement joins TRBV6-2 or TRBV6-3 to TRBJ1-2, with D possibly TRBD1 on 6 matching bases. The germline gives CDR1 MNHEY, CDR2 SVGEGT. Trimming pared 9 bases from V and 8 bases from J, leaving 28 bases between. CDR3 size: 16 residues.